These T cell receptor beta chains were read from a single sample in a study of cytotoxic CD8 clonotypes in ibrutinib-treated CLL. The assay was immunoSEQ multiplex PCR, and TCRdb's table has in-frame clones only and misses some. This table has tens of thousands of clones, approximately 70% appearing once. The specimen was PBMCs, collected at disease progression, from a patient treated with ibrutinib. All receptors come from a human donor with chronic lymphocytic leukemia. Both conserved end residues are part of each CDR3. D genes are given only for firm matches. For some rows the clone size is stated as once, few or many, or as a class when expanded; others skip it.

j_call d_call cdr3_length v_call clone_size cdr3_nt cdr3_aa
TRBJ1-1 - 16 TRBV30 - TGTGCCTGGAGGGGGCAGGGTGTACGGACGAACACTGAAGCTTTCTTT CAWRGQGVRTNTEAFF
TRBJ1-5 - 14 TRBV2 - TGTGCCAGCAGTGATTTGTACTTAACTCAGCCCCAGCATTTT CASSDLYLTQPQHF
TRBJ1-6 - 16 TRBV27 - TGTGCCAGCAGCCAGCGGGCTCATCGGGTAAATTCACCCCTCCACTTT CASSQRAHRVNSPLHF
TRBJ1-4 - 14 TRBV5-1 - TGCGCCAGCAGCTTAGGTCAGGCTAATGAAAAACTGTTTTTT CASSLGQANEKLFF
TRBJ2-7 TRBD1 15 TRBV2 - TGTGCCAGCAGTGCAGAAGTTTGGACCAGGGGGGAGCAGTACTTC CASSAEVWTRGEQYF
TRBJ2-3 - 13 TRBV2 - TGTGCCAGCAGTGATCTGGTCACAGATACGCAGTATTTT CASSDLVTDTQYF
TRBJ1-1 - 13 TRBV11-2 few TGTGCCAGCAGCACCCAACGGCGACTTGAAGCTTTCTTT CASSTQRRLEAFF
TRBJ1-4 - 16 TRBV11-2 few TGTGCCAGCAGCTCCCTCCCTATGGGGGGAAATGAAAAACTGTTTTTT CASSSLPMGGNEKLFF
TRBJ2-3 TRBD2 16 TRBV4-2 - TGTGCCAGCAGCCATTTGGCAGCGGGGGTCGTGGATACGCAGTATTTT CASSHLAAGVVDTQYF
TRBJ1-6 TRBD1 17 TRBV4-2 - TGTGCCAGCAGCCAGAGCACCGTGGGACAGGGAGGCTCACCCCTCCACTTT CASSQSTVGQGGSPLHF
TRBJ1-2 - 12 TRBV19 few TGTGCCAGTAGTATCACAGGAGCCCGCTACACCTTC CASSITGARYTF
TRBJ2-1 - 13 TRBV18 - TGTGCCAGCTCACCAAGGCAGAGCAATGAGCAGTTCTTC CASSPRQSNEQFF
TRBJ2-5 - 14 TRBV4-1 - TGCGCCAGCAGCCAAGCGGGAAAAGAAGAGACCCAGTACTTC CASSQAGKEETQYF
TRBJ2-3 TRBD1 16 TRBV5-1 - TGCGCCAGCAGCCCTCAAGGACAGGGGGGAACAGATACGCAGTATTTT CASSPQGQGGTDTQYF
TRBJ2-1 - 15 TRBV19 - TGTGCCAGTAGTACCTCCCCGGACGGACACAATGAGCAGTTCTTC CASSTSPDGHNEQFF
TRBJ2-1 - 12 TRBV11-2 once TGTGCCAGCAGCGAGTTGGACAACGAGCAGTTCTTC CASSELDNEQFF
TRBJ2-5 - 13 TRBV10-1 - TGCGCCAGCAGTGGACACCTTCAAGAGACCCAGTACTTC CASSGHLQETQYF
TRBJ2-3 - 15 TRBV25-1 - TGTGCCAGCAGTGATCCCGGACAGACCACAGATACGCAGTATTTT CASSDPGQTTDTQYF
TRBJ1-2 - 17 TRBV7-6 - TGTGCCAGCAGCCCCACCCATCAGGGTGGCGGGGGCTATGGCTACACCTTC CASSPTHQGGGGYGYTF
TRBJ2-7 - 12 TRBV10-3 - TGTGCCATCAGTCGGGACTCCTACGAGCAGTACTTC CAISRDSYEQYF
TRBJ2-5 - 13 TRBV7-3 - TGTGCCAGCAGCTTAACCCAGCGAGAGACCCAGTACTTC CASSLTQRETQYF
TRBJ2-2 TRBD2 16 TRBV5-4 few TGTGCCAGCAGCCGGTCCGGACTAGCGGGAGGCGGGGAGCTGTTTTTT CASSRSGLAGGGELFF
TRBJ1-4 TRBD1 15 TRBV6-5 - TGTGCCAGCAGTTACGGGGACAGGGAAAATGAAAAACTGTTTTTT CASSYGDRENEKLFF
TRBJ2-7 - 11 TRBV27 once TGTGCCAGCAGCCTCGGGGAGGAGCAGTACTTC CASSLGEEQYF
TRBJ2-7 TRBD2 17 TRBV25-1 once TGTGCCAGCAGTGAATTAGGACTAGCGGGAACGTTCCACGAGCAGTACTTC CASSELGLAGTFHEQYF
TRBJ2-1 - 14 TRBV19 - TGTGCCAGTAGTAACTACAGGGCTTACAATGAGCAGTTCTTC CASSNYRAYNEQFF
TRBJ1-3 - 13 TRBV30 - TGTGCCTGGAGTTCGGGATCTGGAAACACCATATATTTT CAWSSGSGNTIYF
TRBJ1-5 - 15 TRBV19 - TGTGCCAGTAGTATAGGCCGAAATGGCAATCAGCCCCAGCATTTT CASSIGRNGNQPQHF
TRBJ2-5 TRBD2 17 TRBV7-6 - TGTGCCAGCAGCTTAGATCTGAGCGGGGGTTCACAAGAGACCCAGTACTTC CASSLDLSGGSQETQYF
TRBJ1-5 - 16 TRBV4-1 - TGCGCCAGCAGCCAAGGGGACCTACGACCTAATCAGCCCCAGCATTTT CASSQGDLRPNQPQHF
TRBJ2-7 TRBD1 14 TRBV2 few TGTGCCAGCAGGTGGGACAGGGGGTCCTACGAGCAGTACTTC CASRWDRGSYEQYF
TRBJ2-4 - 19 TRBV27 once TGTGCCAGCCCGGGGGAAGGTGGAATAGGACATATAGCCAAAAGCGTTCAGTACTTC CASPGEGGIGHIAKSVQYF
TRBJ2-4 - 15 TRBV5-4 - TGTGCCAGCTCCCTTGGGGGGACCGGCAAAAACATTCAGTACTTC CASSLGGTGKNIQYF
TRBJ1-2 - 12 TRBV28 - TGTGCCACCACTGGACCAGTCTATGGCTACACCTTC CATTGPVYGYTF
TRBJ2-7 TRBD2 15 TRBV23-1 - TGCGCCAGCAGTCAATCGCGGGGGAGCTCCTACGAGCAGTACTTC CASSQSRGSSYEQYF
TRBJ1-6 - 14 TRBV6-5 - TGTGCCAGCAGTCGGGGACGGGAAATTCAAACCCTCCACTTT CASSRGREIQTLHF
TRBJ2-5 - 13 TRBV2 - TGTGCCAGCACCTTTGGAGGGGGAGAGACCCAGTACTTC CASTFGGGETQYF
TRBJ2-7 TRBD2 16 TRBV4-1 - TGCGCCAGCAGCCAAGGATCCAGCGGGGGGTCCTACGAGCAGTACTTC CASSQGSSGGSYEQYF
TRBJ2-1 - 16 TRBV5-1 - TGCGCCAGCAGCCGCCTACCTGACACGCCATACAATGAGCAGTTCTTC CASSRLPDTPYNEQFF
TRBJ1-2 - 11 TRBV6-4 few TGTGCCAGCAGTGGGGGGTATGGCTACACCTTC CASSGGYGYTF
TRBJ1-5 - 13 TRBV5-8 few TGTGCCAGCAGCTTCAGGGTCGGGCAGCCCCAGCATTTT CASSFRVGQPQHF